The 20 T cell receptor beta chains reported below all come from one sample, sequenced in a study of blood T cells in healthy people across ages. A J-beta primer mix and a sample-barcoded 5' primer were used in a second PCR of about 6 to 12 cycles. TCRdb independently ran MiXCR on the 5' RACE reads; one entry per CDR3 protein. This sample has some 1,000,000 distinct CDR3 sequences, with under 30% found just once. This sample also belongs to another study, concerning T cells of mothers and their children.

Sequenced: blood. The receptors were sampled from a girl aged 2 to 10 in good health.

The count of this clonotype is one. The germline gene is not matched at one end of the junction; a read error may be the cause. The chain is built from TRBV7-9 and TRBJ1-1, with unresolved D. CDR1 is SEHNR and CDR2 is FQNEAQ in the germline V gene (reference sequence). The CDR3 is 13 amino acids. The CDR3 DNA sequence: TGTGCCGGCAGCTTAGTTCTATCCGACGAAGCTTTCTTT. Its protein product is CAGSLVLSDEAFF. The entire variable domain, with the rest obtained from reference TRBV7-9 and TRBJ1-1, is as follows: DTGVSQNPRHKITKRGQNVTFRCDPISEHNRLYWYRQTLGQGPEFLTYFQNEAQLEKSRLLSDRFSAERPKGSFSTLEIQRTEQGDSAMYLCAGSLVLSDEAFFGQGTRLTVV.

This chain joins TRBV27 and TRBJ1-6; TRBD1 matches at 7 bases. This CDR3 has 16 residues. Germline V gene lookup returns CDR1 MNHEY and CDR2 SMNVEV (reference sequence). With 5 bases clipped from V and 6 bases from J, the junction kept 10 bases outside the gene matches. CDR3 amino acids: CASSSRTGDINSPLHF. CDR3 sequence (DNA): TGTGCCAGCAGTAGCAGGACAGGTGATATTAATTCACCCCTCCACTTT.

There are a few counts of this clonotype. The chain couples TRBV20-1 to TRBJ2-4; D perhaps matches TRBD1 (6 bases). The length of the CDR3 is 15 residues. Trimming took off 4 bases at V and 0 bases at J, with 13 bases between the two ends. Looked up from germline, CDR1 is DFQATT and CDR2 is SNEGSKA (reference sequence). This chain's CDR3 is CSAIVGHPAKNIQYF. CDR3 sequence (DNA): TGCAGTGCTATAGTGGGACACCCAGCCAAAAACATTCAGTACTTC.

This clonotype occurred a few times. This chain uses TRBV5-1 with TRBJ2-7; D call uncertain. There are 13 residues in the CDR3. Germline values: CDR1 SGHRS, CDR2 YFSETQ. Deletions cut 0 bases from V and 2 bases from J, with 6 bases between. The CDR3, as DNA: TGCGCCAGCAGCTTGGAGGTGCCCTACGAGCAGTACTTC. Protein sequence: CASSLEVPYEQYF.

With regard to this clonotype: The junction departs from the called germline gene at one end, perhaps through a read error. The CDR3 DNA reads TGTGCCATCAGTGTGGTGGCCGATCTTGGCTACGCCTTC. This translates into CAISVVADLGYAF. J is TRBJ1-2 and V is TRBV10-3; D uncertain. CDR3 length: 13 amino acids. The germline gives CDR1 ENHRY, CDR2 SYGVKD.

This clonotype was counted many times. At one of its ends the junction is not consistent with the germline gene, which may arise from a read error. V usage is TRBV5-1 and J usage is TRBJ2-5; the D call may be TRBD1 or TRBD2 (5 bases each). The length of the CDR3 is 13 residues. Germline V gene sequence: CDR1 SGHRS, CDR2 YFSETQ. The CDR3 spells CASSLVGEETQYF. The CDR3 DNA reads TGTGCCAGCAGTTTAGTGGGGGAAGAGACCCAGTACTTC.

This clonotype was observed a handful of times. The chain links TRBV10-3 to TRBJ2-5; D unresolved. The closer fit of TRBJ2-1 to the DNA end suggests the J call may be wrong. CDR1 and CDR2 from the germline V gene are ENHRY and SYGVKD. The CDR3 is 15 residues long. In DNA form, the CDR3 reads TGTGCCATCAGTGAGTCACCTATAGGGTCGGGTGAGCAGTTCTTC. Amino acid sequence: CAISESPIGSGEQFF.

The table lists this clonotype with a few counts. The V gene is TRBV7-9, the J gene TRBJ2-5, with 7 bases identical to TRBD1. The J segment lost 5 bases and the V segment lost 4 bases, leaving 7 bases of the junction unmatched. The CDR3 totals 14 residues. The V gene's germline CDR1 is SEHNR and CDR2 FQNEAQ (reference sequence). The CDR3: CASSSRDRAETQYF. Here the CDR3 DNA reads TGTGCCAGCAGCTCCCGTGACAGGGCTGAGACCCAGTACTTC.

The table lists this clonotype with a few counts. V gene TRBV29-1 combines with J gene TRBJ1-3, with D possibly matching TRBD1 (5 bases). Deletions cut 6 bases from V and 3 bases from J, with 12 bases between. CDR3 length equals 13 residues. Germline V lookup: CDR1 SQVTM, CDR2 ANQGSEA. The CDR3 is CSVGVMSGNTIYF. The CDR3 nucleotides read TGCAGCGTGGGGGTAATGAGTGGAAACACCATATATTTT.

This clonotype was observed a handful of times. This chain links TRBV9 with TRBJ1-1; TRBD1 might be the D (5 bases). The CDR3 runs 13 residues. Germline-derived CDR1 and CDR2 are SGDLS and YYNGEE. The germline V and J ends were trimmed by 6 bases and 1 base, with 10 bases remaining between them. The CDR3 bases are TGTGCCAGCACCCCGGGGGAGAACACTGAAGCTTTCTTT. As protein: CASTPGENTEAFF.

V and J are TRBV20-1 and TRBJ2-5, with a possible D match to TRBD1 (5 bases). The DNA matches TRBJ2-7 better at its end, which makes the J call doubtful. CDR1 DFQATT and CDR2 SNEGSKA come from the germline V gene (reference sequence). This CDR3 is built from 14 residues. CDR3 DNA sequence: TGCAGTGCTTGGACAACAGCCAATTACTACGAGCAGTACTTC. Encoded protein: CSAWTTANYYEQYF.

This clonotype was seen only a few times. The V call is TRBV15, the J call TRBJ2-4; no reliable D call. Trimming pared 5 bases from V and 1 base from J, leaving 15 bases between. CDR1 is LNHNV, CDR2 YYDKDF, per germline (reference sequence). The CDR3 has 16 amino acids. Here the CDR3 DNA reads TGTGCCACCAGCGGAATCATTAGTGGGGCCAAAAACATTCAGTACTTC. Translating gives CATSGIISGAKNIQYF.

A few counts support this clonotype. The CDR3 sequence is CAISESRGERQPQHF. The CDR3 nucleotides are TGTGCCATCAGTGAGTCGAGGGGGGAACGGCAGCCCCAGCATTTT. The rearrangement links TRBV10-3 to TRBJ1-5, with a weak D call TRBD1 (6 bases). The V and J ends lost 0 bases and 7 bases respectively, with 13 bases between them. This CDR3 comprises 15 residues. CDR1 and CDR2 (germline): ENHRY, SYGVKD.

V and J are TRBV9 and TRBJ1-1, with D unresolved. V lost 0 bases and J 2 bases, leaving 8 bases between the germline ends. Looked up from germline, CDR1 is SGDLS and CDR2 is YYNGEE. The CDR3 runs to 14 residues. The CDR3 reads CASSVATGNTEAFF. The CDR3 DNA sequence: TGTGCCAGCAGCGTAGCTACGGGAAACACTGAAGCTTTCTTT.

The chain joins TRBV10-3 to TRBJ2-1; TRBD2 agrees at 8 bases. V was pared by 6 bases and J by 7 bases, with 8 bases of the junction left unmatched. Germline values: CDR1 ENHRY, CDR2 SYGVKD. This CDR3 contains 14 residues. The CDR3 DNA reads TGTGCCATCAGGGAACTAGCGGAGAGGAATGAGCAGTTCTTC. It specifies CAIRELAERNEQFF.

The chain uses TRBV4-3 and TRBJ1-2; a possible D gene is TRBD1 (5 bases). Trimming took 0 bases from V and 7 from J, leaving 9 bases between them. From germline, CDR1 is LGHNA and CDR2 YSLEER. The CDR3 consists of 13 residues. CDR3 amino acids: CASSQESGLGYTF. The CDR3 nucleotides are TGCGCCAGCAGCCAAGAATCAGGGCTTGGCTACACCTTC.

The sample holds a few counts of this clonotype. The chain joins TRBV27 to TRBJ2-3; D gene uncertain. Trimming took 7 bases from V and 4 from J, leaving 21 bases between them. The CDR3 contains 16 residues. Looked up from germline, CDR1 is MNHEY and CDR2 is SMNVEV (reference sequence). In DNA form, the CDR3 reads TGTGCCAGCAAAACCCGACAAGATCCCTTCCCAGATACGCAGTATTTT. Its translation is CASKTRQDPFPDTQYF.

This chain uses TRBV29-1 with TRBJ1-4; D not certain. Per germline, CDR1 SQVTM and CDR2 ANQGSEA. CDR3 length equals 13 residues. The V gene lost 6 bases and the J gene lost 8 bases, with 16 bases spanning the gap. The CDR3 coding sequence is TGCAGCGTCCGCCGGAGTGAAGGCGAAAAACTGTTTTTT. Translation: CSVRRSEGEKLFF.

As concerns this clonotype: One end of the junction is discordant with germline, which a read error may explain. The genes are TRBV2 and TRBJ1-1; D call uncertain. Germline assignment: CDR1 SNHLY and CDR2 FYNNEI. There are 13 residues in the CDR3. The CDR3 nucleotides are TGTGCCGGCAGTGATTCCCTGAACACTGAAGCTTTCTTT. Its translation: CAGSDSLNTEAFF.

The chain joins TRBV20-1 to TRBJ2-3; 10 bases are shared with TRBD2. There are 14 residues in the CDR3. Germline CDR1 is DFQATT and CDR2 is SNEGSKA (reference sequence). CDR3 sequence: CNATTSGVTDTQYF. CDR3 DNA sequence: TGCAATGCAACAACTAGCGGGGTGACAGATACGCAGTATTTT.